Below, 26 T cell receptor beta chains from the same sample are listed, as sequenced in a study of beta chain features in type 1 diabetes. Regarding the study as a whole: There was a moderate but significant shortening of TCRB CDR3s in all four CD4+ subsets of Type 1 diabetes patients.

The investigators reverse transcribed all of the isolated RNA, so they sequenced expressed TCRB transcripts. The assay was immunoSEQ multiplex PCR, and TCRdb's table has in-frame clones only and misses some. This table has about 650,000 clones, about an eighth appearing once. No antigen has been identified for these receptors. The sequenced material came from naive CD4+ T cells from blood. The receptors originated from a young man with type 1 diabetes.

The chain couples TRBV7-2 to TRBJ1-2; D gene ambiguous. Deletions cut 2 bases from V and 6 bases from J, with 16 bases between. The CDR3 sequence is 15 residues long. Germline CDR1 SGHTA, CDR2 FQGNSA. This CDR3 is CASSLSGLQKDGYTF. CDR3 sequence (DNA): TGTGCCAGCAGCTTATCCGGACTCCAGAAGGATGGCTACACCTTC.

This clone came up once. The V and J genes are TRBV7-8 and TRBJ1-2; D gene uncertain. This CDR3 contains 13 residues. Germline CDR1 SGHVS, CDR2 FQNEAQ. V lost 5 bases and J lost 9, with 16 bases in between. This CDR3 is CASSPGPVSSYTF. Here the CDR3 DNA reads TGTGCCAGCAGCCCGGGCCCTGTGTCGAGCTACACCTTC.

The chain carries TRBV6-1 and TRBJ1-1; the match to TRBD1 covers 7 bases. The CDR3 consists of 15 residues. The ends lost 6 bases at V and 1 base at J; junction bases unmatched: 8. CDR1 MNHNS and CDR2 SASEGT come from the germline V gene. The CDR3 is CASRIETGRNTEAFF. The DNA for the CDR3 is TGTGCCAGCAGGATCGAGACAGGGCGGAACACTGAAGCTTTCTTT.

The chain uses TRBV5-1 and TRBJ2-7; 8 bases fit TRBD1. Unmatched junction bases numbered 3, after V lost 3 bases and J lost 7 bases. CDR3 length: 12 amino acids. Germline CDR1 SGHRS, CDR2 YFSETQ. The CDR3 DNA is TGCGCCAGCAGCTCCGACAGGGGAGAGCAGTACTTC. The encoded protein is CASSSDRGEQYF.

This clone was seen a handful of times. CDR3 sequence reads: CATSSPPGRILVEQYF. CDR3 DNA: TGTGCCACCAGCAGCCCCCCGGGACGGATCCTTGTCGAGCAGTACTTC. The chain uses TRBV15 and TRBJ2-7, with D possibly being TRBD1 or TRBD2 (5 bases each). CDR3 length equals 16 residues. Trimming cost V 3 bases and J 6 bases, with 21 bases left between them. In germline, CDR1 is LNHNV, CDR2 YYDKDF (reference sequence).

The sample holds a few counts of this clone. The rearrangement joins TRBV2 to TRBJ2-5, with 7 bases lining up with TRBD2. Per germline, CDR1 SNHLY and CDR2 FYNNEI. This CDR3 contains 13 residues. The ends lost 8 bases at V and 2 bases at J; junction bases unmatched: 5. The DNA for the CDR3 is TGTGCCAGCGGCAGGGAGGGACAAGAGACCCAGTACTTC. Translating it yields CASGREGQETQYF.

This clone showed up just a few times. CDR3 nucleotides: TGTGCCAGCAGCTTATTCCTGGACGACCGGGAGAACTATGGCTACACCTTC. Translation: CASSLFLDDRENYGYTF. The V gene is TRBV7-3, the J gene TRBJ1-2, with no clear D. Between the trimmed V and J ends, which lost 2 bases and 2 bases, there was a span of 18 bases. CDR3 length: 17 amino acids. Germline loops: CDR1 SGHTA, CDR2 FQGTGA. The entire variable domain, with the rest obtained from reference TRBV7-3 and TRBJ1-2, is as follows: GAGVSQTPSNKVTEKGKYVELRCDPISGHTALYWYRQSLGQGPEFLIYFQGTGAADDSGLPNDRFFAVRPEGSVSTLKIQRTERGDSAVYLCASSLFLDDRENYGYTFGSGTRLTVV.

This clone was counted only a few times. The chain employs TRBV10-2 and TRBJ2-1; tentative D call: TRBD2 (6 bases). Germline V lookup: CDR1 WSHSY, CDR2 SAAADI. CDR3 length: 14 amino acids. Trimming cost V 2 bases and J 5 bases, with 10 bases left between them. CDR3 DNA sequence: TGCGCCAGCAGTGAGGCTAGCGACCACAATGAGCAGTTCTTC. Its protein product is CASSEASDHNEQFF.

The J gene is TRBJ1-5, the V gene TRBV2, with 8 positions matching TRBD1. Per the germline V gene, CDR1 is SNHLY and CDR2 is FYNNEI. This CDR3 region has 14 residues. V dropped 4 bases and J dropped 7; count of bases not matched to a gene: 6. The CDR3 DNA is TGTGCCAGCAGTGTAGACAGGGGAAGCCAGCCCCAGCATTTT. Protein sequence: CASSVDRGSQPQHF.

V gene TRBV18 combines with J gene TRBJ2-5; either TRBD1 or TRBD2 may fit D (5 bases each). The V end was cut by 5 bases, the J end by 5 bases, with 21 bases between. The germline CDR1 and CDR2 sequences are KGHSH and LQKENI. CDR3 length: 16 amino acids. CDR3 in amino acids: CASSSSRDGNPETQYF. CDR3 sequence (DNA): TGTGCCAGCTCATCCAGCCGGGACGGCAACCCGGAGACCCAGTACTTC.

This clone showed up just a few times. Other DNA variants within this sample encode the same CDR3. The J gene is TRBJ1-2, the V gene TRBV7-2; a weak D match, TRBD1 (5 bases). This CDR3 spans 14 amino acids. Germline V CDR1 and CDR2: SGHTA, FQGNSA. V was clipped by 3 bases and J by 0 bases, with 8 bases between them. As DNA, the CDR3 is TGTGCCAGCAGCTTCCCAGGGACTAACTATGGCTACACCTTC. It yields the protein CASSFPGTNYGYTF.

There are a few counts of this clone. This chain uses TRBV5-4 with TRBJ2-6, with 7 nucleotides matching TRBD2. The junction had 3 bases not matched to a gene; V was cut back by 4 bases and J by 2 bases. Germline CDR1 SGHNT, CDR2 YYREEE (reference sequence). This CDR3 is built from 15 residues. The DNA for the CDR3 is TGTGCCAGCAGCCGCGGGGGTACTGGGGCCAACGTCCTGACTTTC. Encoded protein: CASSRGGTGANVLTF. Combining the CDR3 with reference TRBV5-4 and TRBJ2-6 gives the whole variable domain ETGVTQSPTHLIKTRGQQVTLRCSSQSGHNTVSWYQQALGQGPQFIFQYYREEENGRGNFPPRFSGLQFPNYSSELNVNALELDDSALYLCASSRGGTGANVLTFGAGSRLTVL.

The chain joins TRBV5-4 to TRBJ1-6; a weak D match, TRBD1 (5 bases). The CDR3 runs to 16 residues. The germline V and J ends were trimmed by 4 bases and 0 bases, with 11 bases remaining between them. Germline CDR1 and CDR2: SGHNT and YYREEE (reference sequence). CDR3 sequence: CASSPEGSSYNSPLHF. CDR3 in DNA: TGTGCCAGCAGCCCTGAGGGGAGCTCCTATAATTCACCCCTCCACTTT.

This clone was seen a handful of times. The V gene is TRBV2, the J gene TRBJ2-4, with D uncertain. The V gene lost 1 base and the J gene lost 9 bases, with 4 bases spanning the gap. This CDR3 spans 11 amino acids. Germline CDR1 is SNHLY and CDR2 is FYNNEI. CDR3 sequence reads: CASSEDVIQYF. In nucleotides, the CDR3 is TGTGCCAGCAGTGAAGACGTCATTCAGTACTTC.

This chain joins TRBV29-1 and TRBJ2-1, with TRBD1 matching over 7 bases. Trimming cost V 4 bases and J 10 bases; bases outside gene matches: 10. Germline CDR1 is SQVTM and CDR2 is ANQGSEA. This CDR3 is 13 amino acids long. The CDR3 is CSVAIKGGLEQFF. The CDR3 nucleotides read TGCAGCGTTGCAATAAAAGGGGGCCTCGAGCAGTTCTTC.

The chain has TRBV7-9 and TRBJ2-6; D unresolved. V was shortened by 3 bases and J by 4 bases, with 7 bases between the two germline ends. The CDR3 has 14 amino acids. Germline lookup yields CDR1 SEHNR and CDR2 FQNEAQ (reference sequence). The CDR3 sequence: CASSFSIGANVLTF. The CDR3 DNA is TGTGCCAGCAGCTTCTCAATAGGGGCCAACGTCCTGACTTTC.

The chain recombines TRBV11-3 with TRBJ1-6, with D tentatively TRBD1 (6 bases). The CDR3 runs to 14 residues. Germline CDR1 and CDR2: SGHNT and YENEEA. V was shortened by 5 bases and J by 7 bases, with 12 bases between the two germline ends. In DNA form, the CDR3 reads TGTGCCAGCAGCACCGGGCAGGGGAATTCACCCCTCCACTTT. Translation gives CASSTGQGNSPLHF.

The V call is TRBV7-2, the J call TRBJ1-5, with TRBD1 matching 8 bases. Trimming removed 4 bases from V and 4 bases from J; junction bases left unmatched: 0. The CDR3 has 13 amino acids. CDR1 is SGHTA, CDR2 FQGNSA, per germline. The CDR3 bases are TGTGCCAGCAGCTGGGACAGGAATCAGCCCCAGCATTTT. Amino acid sequence: CASSWDRNQPQHF.

This clone was recorded a few times. The chain is built from TRBV9 and TRBJ2-2; possible D gene TRBD2, 6 bases. This CDR3 region has 15 residues. Between the trimmed V and J ends, which lost 4 bases and 0 bases, there was a span of 10 bases. Germline CDR1 SGDLS, CDR2 YYNGEE. The chain's CDR3 is CASSSGTSNTGELFF. The CDR3 DNA follows: TGTGCCAGCAGCTCCGGGACTTCGAACACCGGGGAGCTGTTTTTT.

In regard to this clone: Germline and junction disagree at one end, which may indicate a read error. The chain has TRBV4-3 and TRBJ2-7; D is tentatively TRBD1 or TRBD2 (5 bases each). Looked up from germline, CDR1 is LGHNA and CDR2 is YSLEER. This CDR3 region has 13 residues. CDR3 in amino acids: CASSQALPVGTLF. DNA of the CDR3: TGCGCCAGCAGCCAAGCCCTGCCGGTAGGGACCTTATTC.

The rearrangement links TRBV28 to TRBJ2-5, with a weak D call TRBD1 (5 bases). The V gene's germline CDR1 is MDHEN and CDR2 SYDVKM. Trimming stripped 4 bases from V and 4 bases from J, with 13 bases between. The CDR3 runs to 14 residues. CDR3 bases: TGTGCCAGCAGTTCTCAAGGGGTTCGAGAGACCCAGTACTTC. It is translated as CASSSQGVRETQYF.

The rearrangement joins TRBV30 to TRBJ1-3; TRBD1 aligns across 10 bases. The CDR3 extends over 13 amino acids. In germline, CDR1 is GTSNPN, CDR2 SVGIG (reference sequence). J was trimmed by 4 bases and V by 7 bases; bases with no gene match: 4. For the CDR3, the DNA is TGTGCCTCCGGGACAGGGGTAGGAAACACCATATATTTT. Its protein product is CASGTGVGNTIYF.

This clone was picked up a small number of times. V usage is TRBV2 and J usage is TRBJ2-6, with TRBD1 matching 9 bases. The germline V gene encodes CDR1 SNHLY and CDR2 FYNNEI. The ends lost 6 bases at V and 2 bases at J; junction bases unmatched: 8. The CDR3 extends over 17 amino acids. The CDR3 sequence: CASSTGTGNPGANVLTF. The CDR3 DNA sequence: TGTGCCAGCAGCACCGGGACAGGGAACCCTGGGGCCAACGTCCTGACTTTC.

There are a few counts of this clone. The chain links TRBV10-3 to TRBJ2-2, with D maybe TRBD2 (6 bases). Trimming cost V 11 bases and J 4 bases, with 11 bases left between them. Germline CDR1 is ENHRY and CDR2 is SYGVKD. The CDR3 loop spans 12 amino acids. The CDR3 region is CAGRGLTGELFF. For the CDR3, the DNA is TGTGCCGGTAGGGGACTCACCGGGGAGCTGTTTTTT.

This clone was picked up a small number of times. An end of the junction differs from the germline gene, which may be a read error. CDR3 sequence: CASSLGGRVADTQYF. The DNA of the CDR3 is TGTGCTAGCAGCTTAGGTGGCAGGGTCGCAGATACGCAGTATTTT. The chain combines TRBV7-7 with TRBJ2-3; D may be TRBD1 (5 bases). CDR1 is SSHAT and CDR2 is FNYEAQ in the germline V gene (reference sequence). The length of the CDR3 is 15 residues.

This clone was detected a few times. The genes are TRBV7-9 and TRBJ2-1; 10 bases fit TRBD2. Trimming cost V 6 bases and J 7 bases; bases outside gene matches: 9. The CDR3 is 15 residues long. The germline V gene encodes CDR1 SEHNR and CDR2 FQNEAQ (reference sequence). CDR3 in DNA: TGTGCCAGCAGTCAATCTAGCGGGGGTATGAATGAGCAGTTCTTC. It translates to CASSQSSGGMNEQFF.